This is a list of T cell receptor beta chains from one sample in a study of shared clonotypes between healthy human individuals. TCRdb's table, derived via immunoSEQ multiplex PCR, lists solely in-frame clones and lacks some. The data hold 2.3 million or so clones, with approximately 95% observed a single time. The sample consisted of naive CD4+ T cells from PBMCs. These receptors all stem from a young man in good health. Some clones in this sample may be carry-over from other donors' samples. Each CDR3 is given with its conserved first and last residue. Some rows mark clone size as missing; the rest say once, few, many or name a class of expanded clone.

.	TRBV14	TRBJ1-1	CASSQEQRQSAFF
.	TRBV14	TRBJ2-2	CASSSGTSGRVTGELFF
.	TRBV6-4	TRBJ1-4	CASSDSGAGKLFF
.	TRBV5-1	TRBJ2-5	CASSFNRPRETQYF
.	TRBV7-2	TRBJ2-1	CASSPHPTTSYNEQFF
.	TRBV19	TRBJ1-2	CASSMILASGYTF
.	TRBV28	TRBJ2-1	CASSLSKRGTRGFF
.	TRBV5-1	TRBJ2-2	CASSLGPQGENTGELFF
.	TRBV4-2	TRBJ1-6	CASSQEVFDRGDHNSPLHF
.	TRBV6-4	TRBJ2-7	CASSLHRGPPYEQYF
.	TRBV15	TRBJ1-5	CATSRDKTGMGSNQPQHF
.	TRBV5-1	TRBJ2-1	CASSPGQGVNNEQFF
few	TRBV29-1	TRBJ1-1	CSVRDAEAFF
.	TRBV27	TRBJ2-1	CASSLGGTGGEEFF
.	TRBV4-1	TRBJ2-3	CASSQDSLAGAEDTQYF
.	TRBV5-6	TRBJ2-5	CASSLVAQETQYF
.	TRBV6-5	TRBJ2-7	CASSYSGRNGEQYF
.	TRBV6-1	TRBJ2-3	CASTPSPSYTDTQYF
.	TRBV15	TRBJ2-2	CATSRRLAGVNGELFF
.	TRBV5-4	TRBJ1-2	CASSPDRGSYGYTF
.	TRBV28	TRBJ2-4	CASSRAGAKGAIQYF
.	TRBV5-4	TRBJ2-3	CASSLDRPDTQYF